One and the same sample provided the 4 T cell receptor beta chains below, sequenced in a study of blood T cell repertoires in COVID-19. Assay: immunoSEQ multiplex PCR; the TCRdb copy retains only in-frame clones and omits some. In the table there are around 71,000 clones, about 85% of which are singletons. Sequenced material: peripheral blood. These receptors came from an elderly man with acute or convalescent COVID-19.

The genes are TRBV28 and TRBJ1-3, with no clear D. Trimming shortened V by 1 base and J by 5 bases, and 9 bases separated the two germline ends. There are 14 residues in the CDR3. Germline CDR1 and CDR2: MDHEN and SYDVKM. CDR3 sequence reads: CASSLSGGRNTIYF. In nucleotides, the CDR3 is TGTGCCAGCAGTTTATCAGGAGGGCGAAACACCATATATTTT.

This clone was picked up a small number of times. This chain uses TRBV6-1 with TRBJ2-7, with 8 bases identical to TRBD1. There are 15 residues in the CDR3. V shed 0 bases and J 11 bases; nucleotides not matched to a gene: 12. CDR1 is MNHNS, CDR2 SASEGT, per germline. Here the CDR3 DNA reads TGTGCCAGCAGTGAAGCGTCGGCAGGGGGCGTACCTAAGTACTTC. It yields the protein CASSEASAGGVPKYF.

This clone was recorded once. The chain recombines TRBV5-6 with TRBJ2-7; 15 nucleotides agree with TRBD2. The CDR3 is 15 amino acids. With V trimmed by 5 bases and J by 6 bases, 6 bases remained unmatched. The germline V gene encodes CDR1 SGHDT and CDR2 YYEEEE. The CDR3 bases are TGTGCCAGCAGAGACTGGACTAGCGGGAGGGGCGAGCAGTACTTC. Amino acids: CASRDWTSGRGEQYF.

In this sample, this clone turned up once. The rearrangement links TRBV7-9 to TRBJ1-2; D is uncertain. This CDR3 comprises 14 residues. The germline V gene encodes CDR1 SEHNR and CDR2 FQNEAQ (reference sequence). Trimming stripped 5 bases from V and 4 bases from J, with 14 bases between. The CDR3 reads CASSPGLGPYGYTF. For the CDR3, the DNA is TGTGCCAGCAGCCCCGGACTTGGTCCCTATGGCTACACCTTC.